The subject of this entry is one TCR beta chain. Its antigen is not yet known. Base qualities are missing; no much larger clone stands one base away. Trimming takes 0 bases from V and 1 base from J, and the germline ends sit 9 bases apart. The germline V gene (reference sequence) supplies CDR1 SEHNR and CDR2 FQNEAQ. The CDR3 starts with the cysteine, ends with the phenylalanine, and has 15 residues. CDR3 DNA only is kept here, 45 bases in frame from base 1. Donors were healthy HIV-negative adults with no recently reported acute infections or vaccinations. Every donor was a Caucasian adult residing in Nashville, Tennessee, USA. CD8 memory samples were composed of magnetically selected CD45RO+ cells combined with CCR7-negative CD45RA+ effector memory (TemRA) cells. After blood collection by leukapheresis, PBMCs were isolated using Ficoll-Histopaque density gradient centrifugation and then cryopreserved in the vapor phase of liquid nitrogen. Analytical flow cytometry was used to check the purity and quantity of every magnetically sorted T cell population. Genomic DNA was isolated from each sorted fraction and quantified by UV absorbance on a Nanodrop 2000c.

Using the deep immunoSEQ assay, TCR CDR3 regions were amplified from genomic DNA by multiplex PCR. For each cell subset, the extracted genomic DNA was distributed evenly across all wells of several immunoSEQ 96-well plates, and each plate served as one replicate. For sorted subsets, each replicate PCR was loaded with roughly 0.2 ug genomic DNA, equivalent to some 27,000 T cell genomes. Purified libraries were quantified with a Qubit 3.0 fluorometer, sized on a Bioanalyzer 2100, and re-quantified with the KAPA Library Quantification kit. Each immunoSEQ 96-well plate was sequenced on its own single-read 150-cycle Illumina NextSeq 550 flow cell. Processing in the source paper ran as follows. The immunoSEQ output contained only junctional sequences without quality scores, so filtering could not match that applied to full-length reads. To assign V/J genes and CDR3, sequences were annotated using PyIR, a Python wrapper for IgBLAST v1.9, with IMGT germline references. Any read was removed if the V/J assignment was weak (E-value above 1e-6), the CDR3 was missing, or the read contained stop codons, out-of-frame junctions, or ambiguous translated residues. A V3J clonotype was defined by an identical inferred V gene, J gene, and CDR3 amino acid sequence. The percentage overlap between two repertoires was calculated by dividing the number of shared unique clonotypes by the size of the smaller repertoire. RTK rarefaction, the Chao1 estimator, and Recon v2.1 estimates of unobserved clonotypes were used to assess repertoire richness. For all TCRbeta clonotypes obtained by the gDNA method from a few donors, generation probabilities were computed with OLGA. TCRdb provides this immuneACCESS table in a form limited to in-frame rearrangements. Some clones are lacking; in checked studies, under half of them reflect an unresolved V gene, and why the rest are absent is not known. That table gives V, J and clone size, and the DNA gave D and trimming. Within this sample are around 100,000 clones, with about 70% of them counted one time only. The top ten hold roughly 22% of the sample.

This specimen comes from a study of shared clonotypes between healthy human individuals (TCRdb year 2020). The study in broad terms: The cohort comprised a couple of women and a few men aged 18 to 49 years. For each donor, three plates each were used for CD4 naive and CD4 memory, two plates were used for CD8 naive, and one plate was used for CD8 memory. To estimate repertoire size and how much clonotypes are shared between individuals, the study performed deep sequencing of blood TCR repertoires from about 5 healthy adults. To increase sequencing depth and limit assay-specific biases, TCR repertoire library preparation and sequencing were carried out by different laboratories using diverse techniques. Per donor, leukapheresis produced somewhere between about 0.9 and 10 billion PBMCs. What the study reported, not specific to this receptor: Incomplete sequencing was indicated by rarefaction of sorted-subset datasets, despite the large sequencing depth. Because the study included a small number of donors, the genetic and exposure-history diversity represented was limited. Estimated clonotype richness was generally larger for naive than for memory subsets. Pairwise subsampling led to the expectation that sequencing depth would affect the degree of clonotype sharing among donors. Higher generation probabilities were observed for clonotypes shared by all four sorted-subset donors than for non-shared clonotypes. Sampling was limited to blood, and TCR repertoires in tissue likely differ from TCR repertoires in blood. Sharing across several donors was observed for around 5% of naive CD4, 3.5% of naive CD8, about 2.3% of memory CD4, and around 0.44% of memory CD8 clonotypes.

The source is a woman in her twenties or thirties in good health. The chain was built from TRBV7-9 and TRBJ1-1, with the D gene uncertain. Sequenced: memory CD8+ T cells sorted from blood. Per the publication, the cell subset or site label means: CD45RO+ cells pooled with CCR7-negative TemRA cells. For the CDR3, the sequence is CASSLAGRRNTEAFF. In nucleotide form, the sequence is TGTGCCAGCAGCTTAGCCGGTCGGAGGAACACTGAAGCTTTCTTT.